Shown below are 18 T cell receptor beta chains from a single sample sequenced in a study of beta chain features in type 1 diabetes. Study results and limitations: Shorter TCRB CDR3s, moderately but significantly so, were found in Type 1 diabetes patients in all four CD4+ subsets.

These receptors have no identified antigens. Of the isolated RNA, all was reverse transcribed, and so the sequenced material was expressed TCRB transcripts. Produced via immunoSEQ multiplex PCR; TCRdb's table is partial and in-frame only. In the table there are 350,000 to 400,000 clones, around an eighth of which are singletons. Sequences were obtained from naive CD4+ T cells from blood. These receptors were collected from a woman under 30 with type 1 diabetes.

J is TRBJ2-5 and V is TRBV11-3; 8 bases are shared with TRBD1. This CDR3 has 13 residues. V was pared by 7 bases and J by 6 bases, with 7 bases of the junction left unmatched. Per the germline V gene, CDR1 is SGHNT and CDR2 is YENEEA. The CDR3 spells CASTPDREQTQYF. CDR3 nucleotides: TGTGCCAGCACCCCGGACAGGGAACAGACCCAGTACTTC.

As to this clone: The sample carries other DNA sequences with the same CDR3. The CDR3 DNA is TGTGCCAGCAGCCCTGGCGGCTATGGCTACACCTTC. Residues: CASSPGGYGYTF. The V call is TRBV14, the J call TRBJ1-2; D is ambiguous. Trimming pared 4 bases from V and 4 bases from J, leaving 7 bases between. The V gene's germline CDR1 is SGHDN and CDR2 FVKESK. The CDR3 consists of 12 residues.

This clone was observed a handful of times. This chain uses TRBV5-1 with TRBJ2-1, with D hard to call. CDR3 size: 12 residues. Looked up from germline, CDR1 is SGHRS and CDR2 is YFSETQ. V gave up 0 bases and J gave up 6 bases, with 4 bases separating them. CDR3 DNA sequence: TGCGCCAGCAGCTTGGAGCTCAATGAGCAGTTCTTC. It yields the protein CASSLELNEQFF.

V is TRBV7-2 and J is TRBJ2-1, with D hard to call. Trimming took off 4 bases at V and 4 bases at J, with 14 bases between the two ends. Germline V CDR1 and CDR2: SGHTA, FQGNSA. This CDR3 has 15 amino acids. The DNA of the CDR3 is TGTGCCAGCAGCTCCTTGGCAAACGGGTACAATGAGCAGTTCTTC. Protein sequence: CASSSLANGYNEQFF.

The chain has TRBV6-5 and TRBJ2-2; TRBD1 matches 10 bases. V was pared by 6 bases and J by 6 bases, with 7 bases of the junction left unmatched. The CDR3 runs to 15 residues. CDR1 is MNHEY, CDR2 SVGAGI, per germline. CDR3: CASRTGQGFSGELFF. The DNA for the CDR3 is TGTGCCAGCAGAACGGGACAGGGGTTCTCCGGGGAGCTGTTTTTT.

The rearrangement joins TRBV5-1 to TRBJ2-6; maybe TRBD2 (5 bases). The V gene lost 4 bases and the J gene lost 3 bases, with 17 bases spanning the gap. Germline loops: CDR1 SGHRS, CDR2 YFSETQ. The CDR3 is 17 amino acids. This chain's CDR3 is CASSAQQRGLGANVLTF. The CDR3 nucleotides read TGCGCCAGCAGCGCGCAACAGAGAGGACTTGGGGCCAACGTCCTGACTTTC.

The gene calls are TRBV10-3 and TRBJ2-1, with D maybe TRBD1 (5 bases). The CDR3 length is 13 residues. Trimming cost V 3 bases and J 11 bases, with 14 bases left between them. The germline gives CDR1 ENHRY, CDR2 SYGVKD. The CDR3 DNA sequence: TGTGCCATCAGTGACCCGACAGCATACCAGCAGTTCTTC. Its translation is CAISDPTAYQQFF.

The table lists this clone with a few counts. The rearrangement joins TRBV5-1 to TRBJ2-7; 11 bases map to TRBD1. The CDR3 loop spans 15 amino acids. V dropped 1 base and J dropped 8; count of bases not matched to a gene: 8. CDR1 is SGHRS, CDR2 YFSETQ, per germline. The CDR3 loop reads CASSLTGDRGTKQYF. In DNA, the CDR3 is TGCGCCAGCAGCTTGACTGGGGACAGGGGGACTAAGCAGTACTTC. Using reference TRBV5-1 and TRBJ2-7 for the parts outside the CDR3, the full variable domain is KAGVTQTPRYLIKTRGQQVTLSCSPISGHRSVSWYQQTPGQGLQFLFEYFSETQRNKGNFPGRFSGRQFSNSRSEMNVSTLELGDSALYLCASSLTGDRGTKQYFGPGTRLTVT.

This clone occurred a few times. This CDR3 is CASSGGGRGTKNIQYF. As DNA, the CDR3 is TGTGCCAGCAGTGGGGGCGGGAGGGGGACCAAAAACATTCAGTACTTC. V is TRBV25-1 and J is TRBJ2-4; 9 positions agree with TRBD2. The germline V gene encodes CDR1 MGHDK and CDR2 SYGVNS. The CDR3 consists of 16 residues. The V segment lost 4 bases and the J segment 2 bases; nucleotides outside the gene matches: 6.

The chain recombines TRBV14 with TRBJ1-4; D unresolved. CDR3 length equals 12 residues. Germline V gives CDR1 SGHDN, CDR2 FVKESK. The ends were cut back, 2 bases at V and 8 bases at J, with 6 bases in the middle. The chain's CDR3 is CASSQLREKLFF. CDR3 in DNA: TGTGCCAGCAGCCAACTAAGAGAAAAACTGTTTTTT.

The chain employs TRBV6-5 and TRBJ1-1; 7 bases line up with TRBD1. This CDR3 is 15 amino acids long. V lost 0 bases and J lost 1; bases outside the gene matches: 2. Germline V CDR1 and CDR2: MNHEY, SVGAGI. The CDR3, as DNA: TGTGCCAGCAGTTACTCGACAGGGAGGAACACTGAAGCTTTCTTT. Protein: CASSYSTGRNTEAFF.

V gene TRBV6-5 combines with J gene TRBJ2-5; possibly TRBD2 for D (6 bases). V was cut by 2 bases and J by 4 bases, with 14 bases left in between. CDR1 MNHEY and CDR2 SVGAGI come from the germline V gene. The CDR3 covers 15 residues. The CDR3 here is CASSYRGPGRETQYF. For the CDR3, the DNA is TGTGCCAGCAGTTACCGGGGACCCGGGAGAGAGACCCAGTACTTC.

In its sample, this clone was seen a few times. The V and J genes are TRBV2 and TRBJ2-4; possibly TRBD2 for D (5 bases). Deletions cut 2 bases from V and 9 bases from J, with 17 bases between. CDR3 length: 15 residues. Germline assignment: CDR1 SNHLY and CDR2 FYNNEI. The CDR3 nucleotides are TGTGCCAGCAGTGAATGGGCCAGCGGCAGGATCATTCAGTACTTC. Its translation is CASSEWASGRIIQYF.

J is TRBJ2-2 and V is TRBV7-9; 9 bases map to TRBD2. Germline loops: CDR1 SEHNR, CDR2 FQNEAQ (reference sequence). There are 13 residues in the CDR3. V lost 11 bases to trimming and J lost 5 bases; unmatched junction nucleotides: 6. The CDR3: CAPERGETGELFF. CDR3 bases: TGTGCCCCTGAGCGGGGGGAAACCGGGGAGCTGTTTTTT.

This clone was observed a few times. V gene TRBV6-5 combines with J gene TRBJ2-6; perhaps TRBD2 as D (5 bases). The V end was cut by 6 bases, the J end by 8 bases, with 8 bases between. Germline lookup yields CDR1 MNHEY and CDR2 SVGAGI. This CDR3 is built from 12 residues. Here the CDR3 reads CASRPGTNVLTF. The CDR3, as DNA: TGTGCCAGCAGGCCCGGGACCAACGTCCTGACTTTC.

The rearrangement uses TRBV5-4 and TRBJ2-3, with D possibly matching TRBD1 (5 bases). Germline V gene data show CDR1 as SGHNT and CDR2 as YYREEE (reference sequence). V was cut by 10 bases and J by 0 bases, with 12 bases left in between. CDR3 length equals 13 residues. The CDR3 nucleotides are TGTGCCTGGCACAGGACCAGCACAGATACGCAGTATTTT. This codes for CAWHRTSTDTQYF.

This chain joins TRBV9 and TRBJ2-7, with 10 positions matching TRBD2. V shed 0 bases, J shed 4 bases, and the junction held 13 bases outside the gene matches. Germline V gene lookup returns CDR1 SGDLS and CDR2 YYNGEE. The CDR3 contains 18 residues. CDR3 DNA: TGTGCCAGCAGCGTAGGTCTAGCGGGAGTAGACCTAAGGTACGAGCAGTACTTC. Protein sequence: CASSVGLAGVDLRYEQYF. The entire variable domain, with the rest obtained from reference TRBV9 and TRBJ2-7, is as follows: DSGVTQTPKHLITATGQRVTLRCSPRSGDLSVYWYQQSLDQGLQFLIQYYNGEERAKGNILERFSAQQFPDLHSELNLSSLELGDSALYFCASSVGLAGVDLRYEQYFGPGTRLTVT.

This clone was observed a single time. Other DNA sequences of this sample code for an identical CDR3. This chain links TRBV5-1 with TRBJ2-3; D call uncertain. CDR1 SGHRS and CDR2 YFSETQ come from the germline V gene. The CDR3 runs to 13 residues. The V end was cut by 0 bases, the J end by 1 base, with 3 bases between. Here the CDR3 reads CASSLAGTDTQYF. In DNA form, the CDR3 reads TGCGCCAGCAGCTTGGCTGGCACAGATACGCAGTATTTT. Full variable domain (remainder filled in from reference TRBV5-1 and TRBJ2-3): KAGVTQTPRYLIKTRGQQVTLSCSPISGHRSVSWYQQTPGQGLQFLFEYFSETQRNKGNFPGRFSGRQFSNSRSEMNVSTLELGDSALYLCASSLAGTDTQYFGPGTRLTVL.